These T cell receptor beta chains were read from a single sample in a study of cytomegalovirus exposure and HLA in healthy donors. Assay: immunoSEQ multiplex PCR; the TCRdb copy retains only in-frame clones and omits some. The sample contains some 34,000 clones, around 70% of which appear only once. The specimen was PBMCs. These receptors were collected from a man aged 40-49 years in good health and CMV-seropositive. Each CDR3 is given with its conserved first and last residue. The D gene is left open where the match is weak. Clone size appears in some rows only: once, few, many, or a class for an expanded clone.

TRBD1,few,TRBV2,TRBJ1-2,CASSEKAGGSGYTF,TGTGCCAGCAGTGAAAAGGCAGGGGGTTCCGGCTACACCTTC
TRBD1,.,TRBV18,TRBJ2-5,CASSQDRLRQETQYF,TGTGCCAGCTCTCAGGACAGGCTGAGGCAAGAGACCCAGTACTTC
.,.,TRBV19,TRBJ1-5,CASAAGYSNQPQHF,TGTGCCAGTGCTGCCGGTTATAGCAATCAGCCCCAGCATTTT
.,.,TRBV7-8,TRBJ2-7,CASSRRGGVDEQYF,TGTGCCAGCAGTAGGAGGGGGGGCGTTGACGAGCAGTACTTC
.,.,TRBV7-6,TRBJ2-5,CASTSMGGGGPGETQYF,TGTGCCAGCACCTCAATGGGAGGGGGGGGCCCGGGAGAGACCCAGTACTTC
.,.,TRBV15,TRBJ2-7,CATSPRDSLDYEQYF,TGTGCCACCAGCCCGCGGGACAGCTTAGACTACGAGCAGTACTTC
TRBD2,.,TRBV5-6,TRBJ2-7,CASSWYSGGEAYYEQYF,TGTGCCAGCAGCTGGTATAGCGGGGGGGAAGCCTACTACGAGCAGTACTTC
TRBD1,few,TRBV5-5,TRBJ2-7,CASSLGQGKYEQYF,TGTGCCAGCAGCTTGGGACAGGGGAAATACGAGCAGTACTTC
.,.,TRBV5-1,TRBJ1-6,CASSQLDSGFSPLHF,TGCGCCAGCAGCCAATTGGACAGTGGATTTTCGCCCCTCCACTTT
.,few,TRBV7-8,TRBJ2-2,CASSLVGGRGTGELFF,TGTGCCAGCAGCTTAGTCGGGGGGCGGGGCACCGGGGAGCTGTTTTTT
.,.,TRBV7-9,TRBJ2-7,CASSLDPGITYEQYF,TGTGCCAGCAGCTTAGATCCGGGGATTACCTACGAGCAGTACTTC
TRBD1,.,TRBV6-6,TRBJ2-5,CASSLTGGAQETQYF,TGTGCCAGCAGTCTTACAGGGGGCGCCCAAGAGACCCAGTACTTC
TRBD2,.,TRBV5-1,TRBJ2-1,CASSLKAGGPDEQFF,TGCGCCAGCAGCTTGAAGGCGGGGGGGCCTGATGAGCAGTTCTTC
.,few,TRBV5-4,TRBJ2-5,CASSLRGPGTQYF,TGTGCCAGCAGCTTACGAGGGCCGGGAACCCAGTACTTC
TRBD1,few,TRBV5-4,TRBJ1-5,CASSTQGNNQPQHF,TGTGCCAGCAGCACACAGGGGAACAATCAGCCCCAGCATTTT
.,.,TRBV4-1,TRBJ2-1,CASSQLVGRNEQFF,TGCGCCAGCAGCCAATTGGTGGGGCGCAATGAGCAGTTCTTC
TRBD1,few,TRBV11-3,TRBJ1-5,CASSSGQGNNQPQHF,TGTGCCAGCAGCTCGGGACAGGGGAACAATCAGCCCCAGCATTTT
TRBD1,.,TRBV7-2,TRBJ1-5,CASSLGTGGNQPQHF,TGTGCCAGCAGCTTGGGGACAGGGGGCAATCAGCCCCAGCATTTT
.,.,TRBV6-5,TRBJ2-1,CASSYEGRTREQFF,TGTGCCAGCAGTTACGAGGGTAGAACTCGTGAGCAGTTCTTC
.,.,TRBV18,TRBJ2-1,CASSGGDEQFF,TGTGCCAGCTCAGGCGGGGATGAGCAGTTCTTC
TRBD2,few,TRBV7-9,TRBJ2-5,CASSYPGGGQETQYF,TGTGCCAGCAGCTACCCCGGGGGGGGCCAAGAGACCCAGTACTTC
.,.,TRBV11-3,TRBJ2-7,CASSVGYSSYEQYF,TGTGCCAGCAGCGTTGGGTACAGCTCCTACGAGCAGTACTTC
TRBD1,.,TRBV5-1,TRBJ1-1,CASSLFLGQQNTEAFF,TGCGCCAGCAGCTTGTTCTTGGGACAGCAGAACACTGAAGCTTTCTTT
.,.,TRBV21-1,TRBJ1-1,CASSFEARDRGQGLTEAFF,TGTGCCAGCAGCTTCGAGGCACGGGACAGGGGGCAAGGTCTCACTGAAGCTTTCTTT
TRBD1,medium-sized,TRBV6-1,TRBJ1-1,CASRDRDRVNTEAFF,TGTGCCAGCCGAGACCGGGACAGGGTGAACACTGAAGCTTTCTTT
.,.,TRBV20-1,TRBJ1-2,CSAQKEGGYTF,TGCAGTGCCCAAAAAGAGGGCGGCTACACCTTC
TRBD1,.,TRBV5-6,TRBJ1-5,CASSSGTGGPNQPQHF,TGTGCCAGCAGCTCCGGGACAGGGGGCCCCAATCAGCCCCAGCATTTT
.,few,TRBV2,TRBJ1-4,CATSRGLNEKLFF,TGTGCCACCTCGCGGGGCCTTAATGAAAAACTGTTTTTT
.,.,TRBV7-9,TRBJ2-2,CASSLGLFTGELFF,TGTGCCAGCAGCCTGGGACTTTTCACCGGGGAGCTGTTTTTT
.,.,TRBV10-2,TRBJ2-7,CASRTGSTYEQYF,TGCGCCAGCAGGACAGGTTCAACCTACGAGCAGTACTTC